This is a list of T cell receptor beta chains from one sample in a study of T cell clusters in autoimmune cytopenias. From its re-call of the multiplex PCR reads, TCRdb lists each CDR3 protein once, without DNA. Across about 6,900 distinct CDR3 sequences, the top ten clones capture 9.9% of the sample. These sequences were also reported in another study, on T cell repertoires in aging, cancer and after chemotherapy.

Sequencing input: peripheral blood. The receptors were gathered from a human donor in good health. The CDR3 runs from the conserved cysteine through the conserved F or W. The size of a clone is reported for some rows only, either as once, few or many, or as a class for expanded clones.

>medium-sized|TRBJ2-1|TRBV19|17
CASSGVGISGKSNEQFF
>NA|TRBJ1-1|TRBV6-5|13
CASRVTGGTEAFF
>NA|TRBJ2-3|TRBV12-3/TRBV12-4|14
CASSGTSGRDTQYF
>NA|TRBJ2-7|TRBV18|16
CASSLIPGQRPYEQYF
>NA|TRBJ2-3|TRBV5-6|15
CASLWDRQPTDTQYF
>NA|TRBJ2-2|TRBV7-2|16
CASSSVLWGATGELFF
>NA|TRBJ2-5|TRBV7-6|15
CASSLGGAIGETQYF
>medium-sized|TRBJ1-2|TRBV19|13
CASSITDRYGYTF
>NA|TRBJ2-7|TRBV6-2/TRBV6-3|12
CASKTWSYEQYF
>medium-sized|TRBJ2-7|TRBV19|14
CASSVTGAPYEQYF
>NA|TRBJ2-7|TRBV6-2/TRBV6-3|14
CASSYSTDPYEQYF
>NA|TRBJ2-5|TRBV15|15
CATSGGGDGWETQYF
>NA|TRBJ1-5|TRBV11-2|15
CASSREGQGHQPQHF
>NA|TRBJ2-1|TRBV6-1|17
CASSLRPTGNSYNEQFF
>NA|TRBJ1-4|TRBV25-1|15
CASSPPGTDNEKLFF
>medium-sized|TRBJ2-6|TRBV19|15
CASKDGAAGANVLTF
>NA|TRBJ1-1|TRBV6-1|13
CASSTGANTEAFF
>NA|TRBJ1-5|TRBV10-3|16
CASSEFGGHSNQPQHF
>NA|TRBJ2-7|TRBV30|14
CARTLRDRAYEQYF
>medium-sized|TRBJ2-3|TRBV15|13
CATSRASVDTQYF
>NA|TRBJ2-7|TRBV19|17
CASSIGPGQGTPYEQYF
>medium-sized|TRBJ2-5|TRBV12-3/TRBV12-4|13
CASSLIVQETQYF
>medium-sized|TRBJ2-1|TRBV5-5|12
CASRGRGNEQFF
>NA|TRBJ2-6|TRBV6-4|16
CASSDSLGSGANVLTF